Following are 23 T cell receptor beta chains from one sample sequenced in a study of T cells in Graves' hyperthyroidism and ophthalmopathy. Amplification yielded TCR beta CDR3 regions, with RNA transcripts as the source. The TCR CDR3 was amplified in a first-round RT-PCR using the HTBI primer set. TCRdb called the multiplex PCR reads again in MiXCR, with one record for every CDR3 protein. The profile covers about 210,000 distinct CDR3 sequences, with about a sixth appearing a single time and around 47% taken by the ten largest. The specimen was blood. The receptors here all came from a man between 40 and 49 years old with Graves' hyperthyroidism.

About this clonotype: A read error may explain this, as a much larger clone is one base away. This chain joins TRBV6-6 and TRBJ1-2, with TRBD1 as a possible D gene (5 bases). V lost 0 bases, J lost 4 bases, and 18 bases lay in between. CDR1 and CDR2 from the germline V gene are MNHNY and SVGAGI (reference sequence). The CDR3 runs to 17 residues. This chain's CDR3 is CASSYSSRAPRAYGYTF. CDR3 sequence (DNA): TGTGCCAGCAGTTACTCGAGCAGGGCCCCTAGGGCCTATGGCTACACCTTC.

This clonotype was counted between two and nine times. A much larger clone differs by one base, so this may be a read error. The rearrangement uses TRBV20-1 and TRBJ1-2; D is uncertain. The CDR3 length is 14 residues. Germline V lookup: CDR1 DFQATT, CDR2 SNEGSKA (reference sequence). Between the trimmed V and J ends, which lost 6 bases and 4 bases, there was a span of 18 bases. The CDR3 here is CSARPWKTSYGYTF. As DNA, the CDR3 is TGCAGTGCCAGACCCTGGAAAACCAGCTATGGCTACACCTTC.

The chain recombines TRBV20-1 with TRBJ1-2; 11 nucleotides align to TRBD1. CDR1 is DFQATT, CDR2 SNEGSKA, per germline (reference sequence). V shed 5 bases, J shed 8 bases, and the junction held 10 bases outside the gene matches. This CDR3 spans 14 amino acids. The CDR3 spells CSAPRTGGSGGYTF. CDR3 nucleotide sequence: TGCAGTGCTCCTCGGACAGGGGGCTCCGGAGGCTACACCTTC.

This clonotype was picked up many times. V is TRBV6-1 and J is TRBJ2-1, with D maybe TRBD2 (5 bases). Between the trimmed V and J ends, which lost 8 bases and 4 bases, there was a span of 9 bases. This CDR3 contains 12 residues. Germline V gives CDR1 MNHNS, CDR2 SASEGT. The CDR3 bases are TGTGCCAGCGGAGCGGTTTACAATGAGCAGTTCTTC. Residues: CASGAVYNEQFF.

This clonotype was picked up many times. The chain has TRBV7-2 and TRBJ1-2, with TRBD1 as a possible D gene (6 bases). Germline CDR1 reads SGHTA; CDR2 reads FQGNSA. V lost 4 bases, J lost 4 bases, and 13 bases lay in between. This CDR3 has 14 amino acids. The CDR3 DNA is TGTGCCAGCAGCTCACAAACAGGGAGCTATGGCTACACCTTC. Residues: CASSSQTGSYGYTF.

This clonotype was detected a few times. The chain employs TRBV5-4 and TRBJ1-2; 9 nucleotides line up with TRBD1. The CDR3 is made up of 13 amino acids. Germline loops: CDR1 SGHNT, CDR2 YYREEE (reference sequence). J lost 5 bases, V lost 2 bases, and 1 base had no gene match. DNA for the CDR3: TGTGCCAGCAGCTTACAGGGGGCGTATGGCTACACCTTC. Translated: CASSLQGAYGYTF.

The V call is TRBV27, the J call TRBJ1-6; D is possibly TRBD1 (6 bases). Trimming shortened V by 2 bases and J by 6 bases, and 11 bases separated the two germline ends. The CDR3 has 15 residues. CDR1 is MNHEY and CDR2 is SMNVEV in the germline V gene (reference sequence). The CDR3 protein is CASSLGGWGNSPLHF. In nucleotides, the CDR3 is TGTGCCAGCAGTTTAGGGGGCTGGGGTAATTCACCCCTCCACTTT.

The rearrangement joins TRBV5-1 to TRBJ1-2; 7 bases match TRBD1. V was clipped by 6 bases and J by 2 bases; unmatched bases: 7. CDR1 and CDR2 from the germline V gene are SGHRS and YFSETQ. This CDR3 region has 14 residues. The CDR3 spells CASTPGQTNYGYTF. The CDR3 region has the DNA TGCGCCAGCACCCCGGGACAGACCAACTATGGCTACACCTTC.

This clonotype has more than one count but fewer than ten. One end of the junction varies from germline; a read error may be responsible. The chain's CDR3 is CVSSLWQGAGGNQPQHF. CDR3 bases: TGTGTCAGCAGCTTATGGCAGGGGGCTGGGGGCAATCAGCCCCAGCATTTT. The rearrangement uses TRBV7-9 and TRBJ1-5, with 8 bases identical to TRBD1. CDR3 length: 17 amino acids. CDR1 and CDR2 from the germline V gene are SEHNR and FQNEAQ (reference sequence).

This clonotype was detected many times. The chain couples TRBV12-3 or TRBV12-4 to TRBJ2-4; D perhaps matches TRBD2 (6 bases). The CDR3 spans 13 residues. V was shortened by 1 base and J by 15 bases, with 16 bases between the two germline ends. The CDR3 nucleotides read TGTGCCAGCAGTTTAGGGGCGGGGTTGTTGATGTACTTC. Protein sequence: CASSLGAGLLMYF.

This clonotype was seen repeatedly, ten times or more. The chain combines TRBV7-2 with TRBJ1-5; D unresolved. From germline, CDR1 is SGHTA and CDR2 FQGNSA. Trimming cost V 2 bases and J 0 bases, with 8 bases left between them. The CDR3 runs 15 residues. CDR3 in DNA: TGTGCCAGCAGCTTAACGGTTTATAGCAATCAGCCCCAGCATTTT. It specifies CASSLTVYSNQPQHF. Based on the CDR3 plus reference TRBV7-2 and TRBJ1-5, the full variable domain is GAGVSQSPSNKVTEKGKDVELRCDPISGHTALYWYRQSLGQGLEFLIYFQGNSAPDKSGLPSDRFSAERTGGSVSTLTIQRTQQEDSAVYLCASSLTVYSNQPQHFGDGTRLSIL.

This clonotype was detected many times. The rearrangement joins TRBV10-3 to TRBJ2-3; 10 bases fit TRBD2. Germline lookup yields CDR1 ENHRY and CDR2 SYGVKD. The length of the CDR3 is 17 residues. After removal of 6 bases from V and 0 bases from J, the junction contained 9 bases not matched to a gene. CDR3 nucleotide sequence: TGTGCCATCAGGTCACTAGCGGGGCGAACTAGCACAGATACGCAGTATTTT. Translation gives CAIRSLAGRTSTDTQYF.

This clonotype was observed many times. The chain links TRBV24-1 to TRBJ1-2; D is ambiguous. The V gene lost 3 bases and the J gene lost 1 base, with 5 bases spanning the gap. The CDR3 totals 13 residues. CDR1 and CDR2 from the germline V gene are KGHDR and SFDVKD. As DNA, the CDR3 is TGTGCCACCAGTGATCCGAATAACTATGGCTACACCTTC. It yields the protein CATSDPNNYGYTF.

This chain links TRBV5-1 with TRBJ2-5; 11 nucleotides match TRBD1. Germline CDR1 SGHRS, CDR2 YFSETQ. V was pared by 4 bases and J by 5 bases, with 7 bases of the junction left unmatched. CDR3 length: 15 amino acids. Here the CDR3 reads CASSIGTGGRETQYF. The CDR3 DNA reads TGCGCCAGCAGCATAGGGACAGGGGGACGGGAGACCCAGTACTTC.

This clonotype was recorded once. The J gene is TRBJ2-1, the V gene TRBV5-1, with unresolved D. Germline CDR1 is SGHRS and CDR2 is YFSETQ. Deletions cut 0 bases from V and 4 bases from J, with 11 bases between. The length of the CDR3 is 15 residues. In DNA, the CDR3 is TGCGCCAGCAGCTTGGATCCAGCGAGTTACAATGAGCAGTTCTTC. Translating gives CASSLDPASYNEQFF. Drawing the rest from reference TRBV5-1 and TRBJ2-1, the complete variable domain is KAGVTQTPRYLIKTRGQQVTLSCSPISGHRSVSWYQQTPGQGLQFLFEYFSETQRNKGNFPGRFSGRQFSNSRSEMNVSTLELGDSALYLCASSLDPASYNEQFFGPGTRLTVL.

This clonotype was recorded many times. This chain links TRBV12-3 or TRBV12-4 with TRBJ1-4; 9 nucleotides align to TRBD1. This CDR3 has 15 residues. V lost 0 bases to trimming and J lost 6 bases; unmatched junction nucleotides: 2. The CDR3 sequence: CASSLAGTGYEKLFF. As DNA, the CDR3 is TGTGCCAGCAGTTTAGCCGGGACAGGGTATGAAAAACTGTTTTTT.

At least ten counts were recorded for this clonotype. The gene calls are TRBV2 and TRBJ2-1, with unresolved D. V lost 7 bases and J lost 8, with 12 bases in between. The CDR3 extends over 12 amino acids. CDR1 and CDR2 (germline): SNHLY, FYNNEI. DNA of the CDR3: TGTGCCAGCATCGAGTCCGGCCATGAGCAGTTCTTC. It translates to CASIESGHEQFF.

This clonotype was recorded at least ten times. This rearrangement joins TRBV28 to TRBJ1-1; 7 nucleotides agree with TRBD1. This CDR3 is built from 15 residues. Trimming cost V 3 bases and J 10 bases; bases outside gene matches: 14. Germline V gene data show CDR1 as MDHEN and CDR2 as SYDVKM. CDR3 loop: CASSFPGGAELGAFF. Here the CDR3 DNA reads TGTGCCAGCAGTTTCCCAGGGGGTGCTGAGTTAGGAGCTTTCTTT.

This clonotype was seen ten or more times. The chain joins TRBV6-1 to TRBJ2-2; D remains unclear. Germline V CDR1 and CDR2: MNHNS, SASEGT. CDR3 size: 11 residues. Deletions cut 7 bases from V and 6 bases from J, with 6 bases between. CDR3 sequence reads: CASTPPGELFF. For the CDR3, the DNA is TGTGCCAGCACTCCTCCCGGGGAGCTGTTTTTT.

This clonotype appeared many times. The CDR3: CASTPRMVAGGGEQFF. The CDR3 DNA reads TGTGCCAGCACCCCGAGAATGGTAGCGGGGGGAGGCGAGCAGTTCTTC. The V and J genes are TRBV6-2 or TRBV6-3 and TRBJ2-1; 10 bases fit TRBD2. CDR1 is MNHEY and CDR2 is SVGEGT in the germline V gene. V shed 7 bases, J shed 10 bases, and the junction held 16 bases outside the gene matches. CDR3 length: 16 amino acids.

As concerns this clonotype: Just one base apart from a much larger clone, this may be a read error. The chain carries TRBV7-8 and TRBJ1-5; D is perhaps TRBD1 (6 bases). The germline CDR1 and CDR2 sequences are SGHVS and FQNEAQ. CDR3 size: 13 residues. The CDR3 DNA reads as TGTACCAGCAGCGGACAGAGAAGTCAGCCCCAGCATTTT. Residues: CTSSGQRSQPQHF. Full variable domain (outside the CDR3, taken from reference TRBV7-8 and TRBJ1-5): GAGVSQSPRYKVAKRGQDVALRCDPISGHVSLFWYQQALGQGPEFLTYFQNEAQLDKSGLPSDRFFAERPEGSVSTLKIQRTQQEDSAVYLCTSSGQRSQPQHFGDGTRLSIL.

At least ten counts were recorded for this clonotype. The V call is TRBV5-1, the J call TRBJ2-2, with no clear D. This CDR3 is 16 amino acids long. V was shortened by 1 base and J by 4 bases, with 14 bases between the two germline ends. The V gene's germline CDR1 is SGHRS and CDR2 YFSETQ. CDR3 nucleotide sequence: TGCGCCAGCAGCTTGTCGCTATTTCGTGGCACCGGGGAGCTGTTTTTT. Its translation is CASSLSLFRGTGELFF. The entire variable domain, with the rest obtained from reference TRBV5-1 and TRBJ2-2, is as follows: KAGVTQTPRYLIKTRGQQVTLSCSPISGHRSVSWYQQTPGQGLQFLFEYFSETQRNKGNFPGRFSGRQFSNSRSEMNVSTLELGDSALYLCASSLSLFRGTGELFFGEGSRLTVL.

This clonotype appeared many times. The CDR3 nucleotides are TGCAGTGCTAGAGATGGGGGGCGAGAGACCCAGTACTTC. It is translated as CSARDGGRETQYF. The V gene is TRBV20-1, the J gene TRBJ2-5, with D tentatively TRBD1 or TRBD2 (6 bases each). The V and J ends lost 0 bases and 4 bases respectively, with 9 bases between them. The CDR3 sequence is 13 residues long. Germline V gives CDR1 DFQATT, CDR2 SNEGSKA (reference sequence).